This T cell receptor beta chain was obtained from a study of regulatory T cells in long-lasting Graves disease. CDR3-region Arm-PCR and iRepertoire HTBI primers produced the TCR beta libraries. TCRdb re-derived calls from the multiplex PCR reads in MiXCR, one entry per CDR3 protein. Of 200,000 to 250,000 distinct CDR3 sequences in the sample, around 20% were seen once. Documented time point: newly diagnosed GD, antithyroid drugs for less than 3 months. Scientists built the TCR library using RNA that was extracted from PBMCs. After removal of 0 bases from V and 9 bases from J, the junction contained 9 bases not matched to a gene. The germline CDR1 and CDR2 sequences are SGHNT and YYREEE (reference sequence). CDR3 size: 15 residues. This clonotype was counted many times.

This receptor was identified in a female donor with Graves disease. V gene TRBV5-4 combines with J gene TRBJ2-1; the match to TRBD1 covers 7 bases. The material was peripheral blood mononuclear cells (PBMCs), obtained at new diagnosis, from a patient treated with antithyroid drugs. DNA of the CDR3: TGTGCCAGCAGCTTGGGACAGGGAACAGGCAGTGAGCAGTTCTTC. It is translated as CASSLGQGTGSEQFF.